This is a list of T cell receptor beta chains from one sample in a study of blood T cells in healthy people across ages. TCRdb passed the 5' RACE reads through MiXCR, listing each CDR3 protein once. The data show 1,800,000 or so distinct CDR3 sequences, roughly two fifths seen once. Sequences were obtained from blood. The source of these receptors is a human donor in good health. Each CDR3 is given with its conserved first and last residue. D genes are given only for firm matches. Rows give clone size only sometimes, using once, few, many, or a class for an expanded clone.

clone size: .; V gene: TRBV29-1; J gene: TRBJ2-1; D gene: TRBD1; CDR3 DNA: TGCAGCGTTGAAGAAGGGACAGCAAACAATGAGCAGTTCTTC; CDR3 protein: CSVEEGTANNEQFF
clone size: few; V gene: TRBV29-1; J gene: TRBJ2-7; D gene: TRBD1; CDR3 DNA: TGCAGCGTTGCGGAGACAGGGTCTTCCTACGAGCAGTACTTC; CDR3 protein: CSVAETGSSYEQYF
clone size: .; V gene: TRBV6-5; J gene: TRBJ2-1; D gene: .; CDR3 DNA: TGTGCCAGCAGCCACCCGGACAGCGATGAGCAGTTCTTC; CDR3 protein: CASSHPDSDEQFF
clone size: few; V gene: TRBV7-2; J gene: TRBJ2-1; D gene: .; CDR3 DNA: TGTGCCAGCAGCTTAGGGGTGGAGGGAGTCAGTGAGCAGTTCTTC; CDR3 protein: CASSLGVEGVSEQFF
clone size: few; V gene: TRBV7-8; J gene: TRBJ1-1; D gene: .; CDR3 DNA: TGTGCCAGCAGCTTAGATGGTCGGGTGAACACTGAAGCTTTCTTT; CDR3 protein: CASSLDGRVNTEAFF
clone size: many; V gene: TRBV12-3/TRBV12-4; J gene: TRBJ1-2; D gene: TRBD1; CDR3 DNA: TGTGCCAGCACCACCCAGGGACAGGGGGTCTATGGCTACACCTTC; CDR3 protein: CASTTQGQGVYGYTF
clone size: .; V gene: TRBV2; J gene: TRBJ2-3; D gene: TRBD2; CDR3 DNA: TGTGCCAGCCGCCCTCGGACTAGCGCAGATACGCAGTATTTT; CDR3 protein: CASRPRTSADTQYF
clone size: .; V gene: TRBV7-6; J gene: TRBJ2-3; D gene: .; CDR3 DNA: TGTACCAGCAGCTTAGCGAAGGGGGGTGGAAGCACAGATACGCAGTATTTT; CDR3 protein: CTSSLAKGGGSTDTQYF
clone size: .; V gene: TRBV6-4; J gene: TRBJ2-1; D gene: .; CDR3 DNA: TGTGCCAGCAGTGAGTCAGAATCCTACGAGCAGTTCTTC; CDR3 protein: CASSESESYEQFF
clone size: .; V gene: TRBV7-9; J gene: TRBJ2-1; D gene: TRBD1; CDR3 DNA: TGTGCCAGCATCTCGACAGGGAACTCCTACAATGAGCAGTTCTTC; CDR3 protein: CASISTGNSYNEQFF
clone size: .; V gene: TRBV29-1; J gene: TRBJ2-7; D gene: .; CDR3 DNA: TGCAGCGTGGAAGACGGGGCAGTGTACGAGCAGTACTTC; CDR3 protein: CSVEDGAVYEQYF
clone size: few; V gene: TRBV20-1; J gene: TRBJ2-5; D gene: TRBD2; CDR3 DNA: TGCAGTCCCGGGGATAGCGGGGCGGAAGAGACCCAGTACTTC; CDR3 protein: CSPGDSGAEETQYF
clone size: .; V gene: TRBV5-6; J gene: TRBJ1-2; D gene: .; CDR3 DNA: TGTGCCAACAGCCGGGACAAAAGGGACTATGGCTACACCTTC; CDR3 protein: CANSRDKRDYGYTF
clone size: .; V gene: TRBV2; J gene: TRBJ2-4; D gene: .; CDR3 DNA: TGTGCCAGCAGAGGGAGATATTTCGCCAAAAACATTCAGTACTTC; CDR3 protein: CASRGRYFAKNIQYF
clone size: few; V gene: TRBV27; J gene: TRBJ1-5; D gene: .; CDR3 DNA: TGTGCCAGCAGTTTCCTAGGGGGTGGGAGCAATCAGCCCCAGCATTTT; CDR3 protein: CASSFLGGGSNQPQHF
clone size: .; V gene: TRBV4-2; J gene: TRBJ1-6; D gene: TRBD1; CDR3 DNA: TGTGCCAGCAGCGGACAGGGGGCGCAGGACTCACCCCTCCACTTT; CDR3 protein: CASSGQGAQDSPLHF
clone size: .; V gene: TRBV6-1; J gene: TRBJ2-2; D gene: TRBD1; CDR3 DNA: TGTGCCAGCAGAGGGGGACAGGGTGACTTGTTAAACACCGGGGAGCTGTTTTTT; CDR3 protein: CASRGGQGDLLNTGELFF
clone size: once; V gene: TRBV19; J gene: TRBJ1-5; D gene: .; CDR3 DNA: TGTGCCAGTAGTATTATTTATCAGCCCCAGCATTTT; CDR3 protein: CASSIIYQPQHF
clone size: few; V gene: TRBV7-3; J gene: TRBJ1-5; D gene: TRBD1; CDR3 DNA: TGTGCCAGCAGCTTAACGGGACAGGGGAACTATAGCAATCAGCCCCAGCATTTT; CDR3 protein: CASSLTGQGNYSNQPQHF
clone size: .; V gene: TRBV20-1; J gene: TRBJ2-7; D gene: TRBD2; CDR3 DNA: TGCAGTGCTAGTTCGGATGGGCGGGGGGCCCCTAGGGAGCAGTACTTC; CDR3 protein: CSASSDGRGAPREQYF
clone size: few; V gene: TRBV21-1; J gene: TRBJ1-1; D gene: .; CDR3 DNA: TGTGCCAGCGTCAAAGCTTTCTTT; CDR3 protein: CASVKAFF
clone size: .; V gene: TRBV29-1; J gene: TRBJ2-5; D gene: .; CDR3 DNA: TGCAGCGTTGCATGGGGTTCCAAGGAGGAGACCCAGTACTTC; CDR3 protein: CSVAWGSKEETQYF
clone size: .; V gene: TRBV5-1; J gene: TRBJ2-7; D gene: TRBD2; CDR3 DNA: TGCGCCAGCAGTGCTAGCGGGGGCTACAATGAGCAGTACTTC; CDR3 protein: CASSASGGYNEQYF
clone size: .; V gene: TRBV25-1; J gene: TRBJ2-3; D gene: TRBD2; CDR3 DNA: TGTGCCAGCAGTGTACTAGCGGGGAGGTCTTTTGGCACAGATACGCAGTATTTT; CDR3 protein: CASSVLAGRSFGTDTQYF
clone size: .; V gene: TRBV9; J gene: TRBJ1-2; D gene: .; CDR3 DNA: TGTGCCAGCAGCGAGTCCCCCCGGGTTAACTATGGCTACACCTTC; CDR3 protein: CASSESPRVNYGYTF
clone size: .; V gene: TRBV29-1; J gene: TRBJ1-2; D gene: .; CDR3 DNA: TGCAGCGTTGAAGGAGATCGGGGGGACTTCGGCTACACCTTC; CDR3 protein: CSVEGDRGDFGYTF
clone size: few; V gene: TRBV28; J gene: TRBJ1-1; D gene: TRBD1; CDR3 DNA: TGTGCCAGCAGTTCGGTGTGGAGGGGGCCGAGCACTGAAGCTTTCTTT; CDR3 protein: CASSSVWRGPSTEAFF
clone size: few; V gene: TRBV5-5; J gene: TRBJ1-2; D gene: .; CDR3 DNA: TGTGCCAGCAGCTTGGTTCCGCCCGCAGGGTATGGCTACACCTTC; CDR3 protein: CASSLVPPAGYGYTF
clone size: .; V gene: TRBV6-2/TRBV6-3; J gene: TRBJ2-7; D gene: TRBD1; CDR3 DNA: TGTGCCAGCAGTTACTCCCCTGGGGACAGGGAGTTTGTCTACGAGCAGTACTTC; CDR3 protein: CASSYSPGDREFVYEQYF
clone size: few; V gene: TRBV3-1; J gene: TRBJ1-6; D gene: TRBD1; CDR3 DNA: TGTGCCAGCAGCGCCCGGGACAGTAATTCACCCCTCCACTTT; CDR3 protein: CASSARDSNSPLHF
clone size: .; V gene: TRBV20-1; J gene: TRBJ2-1; D gene: .; CDR3 DNA: TGCAGTGCTAGAGATTTCAGCGGGTCTCCCAATGAGCAGTTCTTC; CDR3 protein: CSARDFSGSPNEQFF
clone size: few; V gene: TRBV29-1; J gene: TRBJ1-1; D gene: .; CDR3 DNA: TGCAGCGTTGGGGGGATAGGCACTGAAGCTTTCTTT; CDR3 protein: CSVGGIGTEAFF
clone size: .; V gene: TRBV4-1; J gene: TRBJ1-2; D gene: .; CDR3 DNA: TGCGCCAGCAGCCAAGTCGGGGCTAACACCCTCTATGGCTACACCTTC; CDR3 protein: CASSQVGANTLYGYTF
clone size: few; V gene: TRBV29-1; J gene: TRBJ2-5; D gene: .; CDR3 DNA: TGCAGTGTAGGCAGCTCCCAAGAGACCCAGTACTTC; CDR3 protein: CSVGSSQETQYF
clone size: .; V gene: TRBV15; J gene: TRBJ2-7; D gene: TRBD1; CDR3 DNA: TGTGCCACCAGCAGGAGGGGGACAGCGGATTCCTACGAGCAGTACTTC; CDR3 protein: CATSRRGTADSYEQYF
clone size: few; V gene: TRBV4-3; J gene: TRBJ2-1; D gene: TRBD1; CDR3 DNA: TGCGCCAGCAGCCACCTAGGACAGGGGGCCAGAGAGCAGTTCTTC; CDR3 protein: CASSHLGQGAREQFF
clone size: .; V gene: TRBV27; J gene: TRBJ2-7; D gene: TRBD1; CDR3 DNA: TGTGCCAGCAGTTTAACGGACAGGTACTACGGGCAGTACTTC; CDR3 protein: CASSLTDRYYGQYF
clone size: few; V gene: TRBV20-1; J gene: TRBJ1-5; D gene: TRBD1; CDR3 DNA: TGCAGTGCCGGACAGGGGGCTAGTAGCAATCAGCCCCAGCATTTT; CDR3 protein: CSAGQGASSNQPQHF
clone size: few; V gene: TRBV6-2/TRBV6-3; J gene: TRBJ2-6; D gene: .; CDR3 DNA: TGTGCCAGCAGTCCCCCTCAGGGGAACGTCCTGACTTTC; CDR3 protein: CASSPPQGNVLTF
clone size: .; V gene: TRBV3-1; J gene: TRBJ2-7; D gene: .; CDR3 DNA: TGTGCCAGCAGCCAAGGTTTCGAGCAGTACTTC; CDR3 protein: CASSQGFEQYF
clone size: once; V gene: TRBV11-3; J gene: TRBJ2-3; D gene: .; CDR3 DNA: TGTGCCAGCAGCCGGACAGGAGGGATCACAGATACGCAGTATTTT; CDR3 protein: CASSRTGGITDTQYF
clone size: few; V gene: TRBV20-1; J gene: TRBJ2-3; D gene: TRBD2; CDR3 DNA: TGCAGTGTACAGCGGGGGCAGGGAGATACGCAGTATTTT; CDR3 protein: CSVQRGQGDTQYF
clone size: many; V gene: TRBV4-3; J gene: TRBJ2-7; D gene: .; CDR3 DNA: TGCGCCAGCAGCCAAGATACCACTTACCCCTACGAGCAGTACTTC; CDR3 protein: CASSQDTTYPYEQYF
clone size: once; V gene: TRBV12-3/TRBV12-4; J gene: TRBJ1-2; D gene: .; CDR3 DNA: TGTGCCAGCAGGGAGGGGTTAGCTAACTATGGCTACACCTTC; CDR3 protein: CASREGLANYGYTF
clone size: .; V gene: TRBV29-1; J gene: TRBJ2-3; D gene: .; CDR3 DNA: TGCAGCGTTAACCCGACAGATACGCAGTATTTT; CDR3 protein: CSVNPTDTQYF
clone size: .; V gene: TRBV2; J gene: TRBJ2-7; D gene: .; CDR3 DNA: TGTGCCAGCAGTGAGGGCCAGGGTGGCGAGCAGTACTTC; CDR3 protein: CASSEGQGGEQYF
clone size: many; V gene: TRBV20-1; J gene: TRBJ1-4; D gene: .; CDR3 DNA: TGCAGTGCTGCGCCCAGTAGGGGAGCTGATGAAAAACTGTTTTTT; CDR3 protein: CSAAPSRGADEKLFF
clone size: .; V gene: TRBV10-3; J gene: TRBJ1-2; D gene: .; CDR3 DNA: TGTGCCATCAGGCCTGACAGCGCACTCTATGGCTACACCTTC; CDR3 protein: CAIRPDSALYGYTF
clone size: .; V gene: TRBV6-2/TRBV6-3; J gene: TRBJ2-1; D gene: TRBD1; CDR3 DNA: TGTGCCAGCAGTTACTCGAGTTGGACAGGAATAATTGAGCAGTTCTTC; CDR3 protein: CASSYSSWTGIIEQFF
clone size: many; V gene: TRBV4-1; J gene: TRBJ2-1; D gene: .; CDR3 DNA: TGCGCCAGCAGCCTGAGGGCAGGGGGGTACAATGAGCAGTTCTTC; CDR3 protein: CASSLRAGGYNEQFF
clone size: .; V gene: TRBV20-1; J gene: TRBJ2-2; D gene: TRBD1; CDR3 DNA: TGCAGTGCTAGAGATATAGGACAGGGGTTCGCCGGGGAGCTGTTTTTT; CDR3 protein: CSARDIGQGFAGELFF